The 16 T cell receptor beta chains below come from one sample, sequenced in a study of blood T cells in healthy people across ages. Sample-barcoded 5' priming and a J-beta primer mix drove a second PCR of 7 to 11 cycles. TCRdb re-derived calls from the 5' RACE reads in MiXCR, one entry per CDR3 protein. The repertoire holds about 570,000 distinct CDR3 sequences, with approximately 25% as singletons. The sample comprised blood. The source is a woman between 65 and 79 years old in good health.

The chain employs TRBV20-1 and TRBJ2-5; perhaps D is TRBD1 or TRBD2 (5 bases each). Germline V CDR1 and CDR2: DFQATT, SNEGSKA (reference sequence). The V gene lost 3 bases and the J gene lost 3 bases, with 17 bases spanning the gap. There are 15 residues in the CDR3. CDR3 coding DNA: TGCAGTGCTAGCGCTGTGGACTGGACAAAAGAGACCCAGTACTTC. Protein: CSASAVDWTKETQYF.

The genes are TRBV7-9 and TRBJ2-5; D gene uncertain. V dropped 1 base and J dropped 5 bases, with 11 bases sitting between them. Germline loops: CDR1 SEHNR, CDR2 FQNEAQ (reference sequence). The CDR3 sequence is 14 residues long. CDR3 region: CASSLEFRLETQYF. The CDR3 DNA follows: TGTGCCAGCAGCTTAGAGTTTCGCCTTGAGACCCAGTACTTC.

The chain employs TRBV20-1 and TRBJ1-3; 7 bases fit TRBD1. With 2 bases clipped from V and 0 bases from J, the junction kept 4 bases outside the gene matches. CDR1 and CDR2 (germline): DFQATT, SNEGSKA (reference sequence). The CDR3 contains 15 residues. CDR3 DNA sequence: TGCAGTGCTAGAACGACAGGGTACTCTGGAAACACCATATATTTT. Translating gives CSARTTGYSGNTIYF.

The sample holds a few counts of this clonotype. The chain uses TRBV11-2 and TRBJ2-2; D may be TRBD2 (7 bases). Germline V gene lookup returns CDR1 SGHAT and CDR2 FQNNGV. The CDR3 contains 16 residues. V was trimmed by 0 bases and J by 4 bases, leaving 12 bases between them. The CDR3 loop is CASSLDWGGRTGELFF. The CDR3 region has the DNA TGTGCCAGCAGCTTAGATTGGGGGGGGCGCACCGGGGAGCTGTTTTTT.

This clonotype appeared a few times. The V call is TRBV5-4, the J call TRBJ2-4; D is ambiguous. This CDR3 has 13 amino acids. The germline V and J ends were trimmed by 2 bases and 6 bases, with 9 bases remaining between them. CDR1 and CDR2 from the germline V gene are SGHNT and YYREEE (reference sequence). The CDR3 nucleotides read TGTGCCAGCAGCTTACCGGGCCTAAACATTCAGTACTTC. Its protein is CASSLPGLNIQYF.

This chain joins TRBV20-1 and TRBJ2-1; the D gene is possibly TRBD2 (5 bases). This CDR3 is 17 amino acids long. The V gene lost 1 base and the J gene lost 0 bases, with 16 bases spanning the gap. Germline CDR1 is DFQATT and CDR2 is SNEGSKA (reference sequence). CDR3 DNA sequence: TGCAGTGCTAGAGTGGTACGGGGTGGGAACTCCTACAATGAGCAGTTCTTC. Translating gives CSARVVRGGNSYNEQFF.

This clonotype has a handful of counts. A junction boundary mismatches the germline segment, possibly from a read error. The genes are TRBV20-1 and TRBJ2-7; the match to TRBD1 covers 7 bases. Germline assignment: CDR1 DFQATT and CDR2 SNEGSKA (reference sequence). The CDR3 contains 14 residues. CDR3 DNA: TGCAGTACTAGAGAGGGGGCGCGCTCCTACGAGCAGTACTTC. It encodes CSTREGARSYEQYF.

The V gene is TRBV12-3 or TRBV12-4, the J gene TRBJ2-4, with TRBD2 identical over 8 bases. The CDR3 runs to 17 residues. Trimming removed 5 bases from V and 0 bases from J; junction bases left unmatched: 9. The CDR3 is CASSPQSGGRAKNIQYF. In nucleotides, the CDR3 is TGTGCCAGCAGTCCCCAGAGCGGGGGCCGAGCCAAAAACATTCAGTACTTC.

This clonotype has a handful of counts. The rearrangement joins TRBV6-1 to TRBJ2-1, with a tentative D call TRBD1 (5 bases). The germline V and J ends were trimmed by 9 bases and 0 bases, with 12 bases remaining between them. Germline CDR1 MNHNS, CDR2 SASEGT. The CDR3 is 14 amino acids. CDR3 nucleotides: TGTGCCAGTCTCAGGGTAGGCTCCTACAATGAGCAGTTCTTC. Its translation: CASLRVGSYNEQFF.

This chain links TRBV5-1 with TRBJ2-5; D tentatively reads TRBD1 or TRBD2 (6 bases each). The J call could be wrong; TRBJ2-7 is a better fit for the DNA end. This CDR3 has 16 residues. The germline V gene has CDR1 SGHRS and CDR2 YFSETQ. CDR3 region: CASSLAEQGGTNEQYF. The CDR3 DNA reads TGCGCCAGCAGCTTGGCCGAACAGGGCGGGACGAACGAGCAGTACTTC.

This clonotype was detected only a few times. V is TRBV4-2 and J is TRBJ2-7, with unresolved D. Deletions cut 1 base from V and 4 bases from J, with 14 bases between. Germline values: CDR1 LGHNA, CDR2 YNFKEQ. CDR3 length: 15 residues. The CDR3 bases are TGTGCCAGCAGCCAAGCCTATGGGGTAGGGTACGAGCAGTACTTC. Its protein is CASSQAYGVGYEQYF.

This clonotype occurred a few times. The chain couples TRBV20-1 to TRBJ2-3; possibly TRBD2 for D (6 bases). V was trimmed by 1 base and J by 0 bases, leaving 14 bases between them. This CDR3 has 16 residues. CDR1 is DFQATT and CDR2 is SNEGSKA in the germline V gene (reference sequence). CDR3 nucleotide sequence: TGCAGTGCTAGAGTAAGGACTAAATCTAGCACAGATACGCAGTATTTT. This gives the protein CSARVRTKSSTDTQYF.

J is TRBJ2-5 and V is TRBV7-2; 9 bases map to TRBD2. Gene TRBJ2-1 matches the end of the DNA better, so the J call may be wrong. Germline lookup yields CDR1 SGHTA and CDR2 FQGNSA. The CDR3 is 16 residues long. In nucleotides, the CDR3 is TGTGCCAGCAGCTTAGGTGGTCCGGGACTAGCCAATGAGCAGTTCTTC. It translates to CASSLGGPGLANEQFF.

The chain combines TRBV29-1 with TRBJ1-4; 8 bases are shared with TRBD1. Per germline, CDR1 SQVTM and CDR2 ANQGSEA. This CDR3 spans 12 amino acids. V lost 6 bases and J lost 4; bases outside the gene matches: 1. DNA of the CDR3: TGCAGCGTGGGACAGGATAATGAAAAACTGTTTTTT. Translating gives CSVGQDNEKLFF.

The chain has TRBV6-2 or TRBV6-3 and TRBJ2-1, with D perhaps TRBD2 (6 bases). The germline V gene has CDR1 MNHEY and CDR2 SVGEGT. Deletions cut 8 bases from V and 4 bases from J, with 6 bases between. There are 11 residues in the CDR3. The CDR3 loop reads CASAGYNEQFF. The CDR3, as DNA: TGTGCCAGCGCGGGGTACAATGAGCAGTTCTTC.

This clonotype has just a few counts. V usage is TRBV20-1 and J usage is TRBJ2-3; D uncertain. This CDR3 spans 8 amino acids. The germline V gene encodes CDR1 DFQATT and CDR2 SNEGSKA (reference sequence). CDR3 DNA sequence: TGCAGGTCAGATACGCAGTATTTT. Protein sequence: CRSDTQYF.